The rows below give T cell receptor beta chains drawn from one sample of a study of T cells after yellow fever vaccination. TCRdb independently ran MiXCR on the 5' RACE reads; one entry per CDR3 protein. The table has about 630,000 distinct CDR3 sequences, approximately 13% seen once. The specimen comprised PBMCs, sampled on the day of the yellow fever booster vaccination. The receptors derive from a man aged 30 to 39 who received the YFV17D yellow fever vaccine. The CDR3 runs from the conserved cysteine through the conserved F or W. Fields, in order: clone size, J gene, V gene, D gene, CDR3 DNA, CDR3 protein. D genes are given only for firm matches. The listing skips clone size in some rows; elsewhere it reads once, few, many or a size class.

clone size: NA; J gene: TRBJ2-2; V gene: TRBV4-3; D gene: NA; CDR3 DNA: TGCGCCAGCAGCCACGTCCTAGGAGACACCGGGGAGCTGTTTTTT; CDR3 protein: CASSHVLGDTGELFF
clone size: NA; J gene: TRBJ1-2; V gene: TRBV4-3; D gene: TRBD1; CDR3 DNA: TGCGCCAGCAGCCAAGATAGGACAGGGGGAGGTTATCTCTACACCTTC; CDR3 protein: CASSQDRTGGGYLYTF
clone size: NA; J gene: TRBJ2-7; V gene: TRBV20-1; D gene: TRBD1; CDR3 DNA: TGCAGTGCTAGTAGACAGGGGCCTCCCTACGAGCAGTACTTC; CDR3 protein: CSASRQGPPYEQYF
clone size: NA; J gene: TRBJ2-3; V gene: TRBV5-1; D gene: NA; CDR3 DNA: TGCGCCAGCAGCTCGGGGGCCATACGAACAGATACGCAGTATTTT; CDR3 protein: CASSSGAIRTDTQYF
clone size: NA; J gene: TRBJ2-7; V gene: TRBV14; D gene: TRBD2; CDR3 DNA: TGTGCCAGCAGCCAAGAACTAGCGGGAGTCGAGCAGTACTTC; CDR3 protein: CASSQELAGVEQYF
clone size: few; J gene: TRBJ2-7; V gene: TRBV24-1; D gene: NA; CDR3 DNA: TGTGCCACCAGTGATGGGGCCCTATACGAGCAGTACTTC; CDR3 protein: CATSDGALYEQYF
clone size: NA; J gene: TRBJ2-7; V gene: TRBV10-3; D gene: NA; CDR3 DNA: TGTGCCATCAGCGGACAGCCATGGACCTACGAGCAGTACTTC; CDR3 protein: CAISGQPWTYEQYF
clone size: NA; J gene: TRBJ2-3; V gene: TRBV5-4; D gene: NA; CDR3 DNA: TGTGCCAGCAGCTTGGGTTCATATAGCACAGATACGCAGTATTTT; CDR3 protein: CASSLGSYSTDTQYF
clone size: few; J gene: TRBJ2-1; V gene: TRBV12-3/TRBV12-4; D gene: NA; CDR3 DNA: TGTGCCAGCAGTTTCCTCCCCGCAAGGAATGAGCAGTTCTTC; CDR3 protein: CASSFLPARNEQFF
clone size: few; J gene: TRBJ1-2; V gene: TRBV6-5; D gene: NA; CDR3 DNA: TGTGCCAGCAGTTACTTGCCCGCTCAAGGGTCAGGCTACACCTTC; CDR3 protein: CASSYLPAQGSGYTF
clone size: few; J gene: TRBJ1-4; V gene: TRBV18; D gene: NA; CDR3 DNA: TGTGCCAGCTCGCCTTCGACAGGCACTAATGAAAAACTGTTTTTT; CDR3 protein: CASSPSTGTNEKLFF
clone size: NA; J gene: TRBJ2-1; V gene: TRBV4-3; D gene: NA; CDR3 DNA: TGCGCCAGCAGCCAAGATAGAGGACTCTACAATGAGCAGTTCTTC; CDR3 protein: CASSQDRGLYNEQFF
clone size: NA; J gene: TRBJ2-2; V gene: TRBV14; D gene: NA; CDR3 DNA: TGTGCCAGCAGCCGTAGACCCGCCGGGGAGCTGTTTTTT; CDR3 protein: CASSRRPAGELFF
clone size: NA; J gene: TRBJ2-7; V gene: TRBV10-3; D gene: NA; CDR3 DNA: TGTGCCATCAGTAGAGCCCCAGGGGAATCCTTCGGGGACGAGCAGTACTTC; CDR3 protein: CAISRAPGESFGDEQYF
clone size: few; J gene: TRBJ2-2; V gene: TRBV7-3; D gene: NA; CDR3 DNA: TGTGCCAGCAGAGAAGGGGGTTACACCGGGGAGCTGTTTTTT; CDR3 protein: CASREGGYTGELFF
clone size: NA; J gene: TRBJ1-1; V gene: TRBV4-3; D gene: TRBD1; CDR3 DNA: TGCGCCAGCAGCCAAGATCTCCAGGGGGCAATTTGGACTGAAGCTTTCTTT; CDR3 protein: CASSQDLQGAIWTEAFF
clone size: NA; J gene: TRBJ2-4; V gene: TRBV6-2/TRBV6-3; D gene: TRBD2; CDR3 DNA: TGTGCCAGCAGCCATTACGGGACTAGCGGAGAACTAGCCAAAAACATTCAGTACTTC; CDR3 protein: CASSHYGTSGELAKNIQYF
clone size: many; J gene: TRBJ2-2; V gene: TRBV10-1; D gene: NA; CDR3 DNA: TGCGCCAACTCCGGGGAGCTGTTTTTT; CDR3 protein: CANSGELFF
clone size: NA; J gene: TRBJ2-5; V gene: TRBV19; D gene: NA; CDR3 DNA: TGTGCCAGTAGTGGAGGCCAGTCAGGTGGTAGGACCCAGTACTTC; CDR3 protein: CASSGGQSGGRTQYF
clone size: NA; J gene: TRBJ1-5; V gene: TRBV24-1; D gene: TRBD1; CDR3 DNA: TGTGCCACCAGTGATCAAGACAGGGCGCAGCCCCAGCATTTT; CDR3 protein: CATSDQDRAQPQHF
clone size: few; J gene: TRBJ1-6; V gene: TRBV3-1; D gene: NA; CDR3 DNA: TGTGCCAGCAGCCAAGCGCAGCTCAATTCACCCCTCCACTTT; CDR3 protein: CASSQAQLNSPLHF
clone size: NA; J gene: TRBJ2-1; V gene: TRBV28; D gene: TRBD2; CDR3 DNA: TGTGCCATCCCCACCGGGACTAGCAGGAATGAGCAGTTCTTC; CDR3 protein: CAIPTGTSRNEQFF